The sequence of this T cell receptor beta chain was determined in a study of T cells after yellow fever vaccination (dated by TCRdb to between 2018 and 2021). In the study overall: The SMART-Seq v4 Ultra Low Input RNA kit was used to prepare libraries from fractions with low cell numbers. Blood samples were taken at several timepoints before and after primary and secondary immunization, and bulk PBMC replicates and cell subsets were isolated. To follow T-cell clones before and after both primary and booster YFV17D yellow fever vaccination, bulk TCR alpha and beta repertoires underwent longitudinal sequencing. Two healthy male donors made up the cohort, one aged 18 to 29 years and the other aged 30 to 39 years. What the work shows at the level of the full study, not this receptor alone: A small fraction of clonotypes showed up in both the CD4 and CD8 compartments, probably as a result of convergent recombination. Because the study included only two donors, the extent to which the findings can be generalized is limited. The secondary T-cell response was found to be weaker but faster than the primary response, with a peak reached on day 5 rather than on day 15. After the booster, most of the clones that had expanded following primary vaccination were detected again (approximately 96% of CD4 and roughly nine tenths of CD8), which suggests that memory was broadly maintained. Computational filtering was required because FACS-sorted repertoires could contain abundant contaminating clonotypes from the bulk population.

As concerns this clonotype: Its recognized antigen is unknown. Within one base of it there is no much larger clone, and no base qualities were kept.

According to the study, the label for this sample's treatment or condition signals: live attenuated yellow fever vaccine strain. PBMCs were isolated from peripheral blood using a standard Ficoll-Paque protocol. Dynabeads CD4 and CD8 positive selection kits were used to isolate the CD4 and CD8 T-cell fractions. RNA was extracted with TriZol from bulk PBMCs, CD4 and CD8 fractions, and dextramer-positive and dextramer-negative fractions. Compared with germline, V lacks 4 bases and J lacks 0 bases; bases without a gene match: 12. The germline V gene yields LGHNA for CDR1 and YSLEER for CDR2. The CDR3 contains 18 residues, cysteine and phenylalanine counted. CDR3 DNA only is kept here, 54 bases in frame from base 1. For sequencing, an Illumina NovaSeq 6000 was employed. TCR cDNA was synthesized by 5'RACE template switching, through which a universal primer site and unique molecular identifiers were introduced. cDNA synthesis was primed from both the TCR alpha and TCR beta constant segments. Libraries were amplified in two PCR steps, with sample barcodes and sequencing adapters added in the second step. Sequencing of libraries was performed on Illumina HiSeq 2500 (2x100 bp) or NovaSeq (2x150 bp). As for the authors' bioinformatics: MIGEC was used to demultiplex reads and collapse the reads into UMI consensus sequences, and MiXCR was used for V(D)J alignment. Clonotypes responding to the vaccine were identified with edgeR on replicate PBMC samples, with the criteria of FDR below 0.01 and a log2 fold change above 5 up to day 15. Bulk clonotypes were assigned CD4 or CD8 identity according to which sequenced CD4 or CD8 repertoire held them at higher abundance. The public reads were quality trimmed at Q25 with fastp and then assembled into clones with MiXCR by TCRdb, keeping productive beta chains. Identical CDR3 protein sequences are pooled into one entry, listed with their most common genes and DNA. The V and J calls were determined by TCRdb, not by the authors. Across this sample there are 150,000 to 200,000 distinct CDR3 sequences, with 8% to 13% seen only once. Together, the top ten hold 35% to 45% of the sample.

This receptor was identified in a man aged 18 to 30 who received the YFV17D yellow fever vaccine. Specimen: CD8+ T cells sorted from PBMCs, collected 15 days after the yellow fever booster vaccination. The chain employs TRBV4-3 and TRBJ2-1; 7 central nucleotides agree with TRBD2. DNA sequence: TGCGCCAGCAGCCCCGTTTGGCTAGCGGAGCTCTCCTACAATGAGCAGTTCTTC. It translates to CASSPVWLAELSYNEQFF.